Listed below are T cell receptor beta chains from one sample, sequenced in a study of T cell changes during pregnancy in multiple sclerosis. Clones were sequenced by immunoSEQ multiplex PCR, and TCRdb holds only the in-frame ones, with some missing. The sample includes roughly 58,000 clones, about nine tenths of them seen just once. Sequenced here: CD8+ T cells from peripheral blood mononuclear cells, sampled before pregnancy. These receptors were taken from a female donor with multiple sclerosis, enrolled in a pregnancy study. CDR3s include the opening cysteine and the closing phenylalanine or tryptophan. Fields, in order: V gene, J gene, clone size, D gene, CDR3 protein, CDR3 DNA. The D gene is left open where the match is weak. Rows may omit the clone size; those that give it use once, few, many or a size class.

>TRBV9|TRBJ2-7|NA|TRBD1
CASSVGDSSYEQYF
TGTGCCAGCAGCGTAGGGGACAGCTCCTACGAGCAGTACTTC
>TRBV5-5|TRBJ2-7|NA|NA
CASSFGVEQYF
TGTGCCAGCAGCTTCGGAGTCGAGCAGTACTTC
>TRBV7-2|TRBJ2-7|few|NA
CASSTNGYEQYF
TGTGCCAGCAGCACCAACGGGTACGAGCAGTACTTC
>TRBV7-2|TRBJ2-7|NA|TRBD1
CASSLGRQGYEQYF
TGTGCCAGCAGCTTAGGGCGACAGGGCTACGAGCAGTACTTC
>TRBV27|TRBJ2-2|NA|NA
CASSLWAGDTGELFF
TGTGCCAGCAGTTTATGGGCAGGGGACACCGGGGAGCTGTTTTTT
>TRBV4-3|TRBJ1-2|NA|TRBD1
CASSQADRGIQTF
TGCGCCAGCAGCCAAGCCGACAGGGGTATTCAAACCTTC
>TRBV6-5|TRBJ1-2|NA|NA
CASSYSSGIRGYTF
TGTGCCAGCAGTTACTCCTCGGGGATACGTGGCTACACCTTC
>TRBV5-6|TRBJ2-2|NA|NA
CASSFGTPNTGELFF
TGTGCCAGCAGCTTTGGGACACCTAACACCGGGGAGCTGTTTTTT
>TRBV4-2|TRBJ2-7|NA|TRBD1
CASSQEWGQGTYEQYF
TGTGCCAGCAGCCAAGAGTGGGGACAGGGAACCTACGAGCAGTACTTC
>TRBV7-6|TRBJ2-1|many|TRBD2
CASSFTSGDSYNEQFF
TGTGCCAGCAGCTTTACTAGCGGGGACTCCTACAATGAGCAGTTCTTC
>TRBV7-3|TRBJ2-5|NA|TRBD2
CASSLGLAGGLITETQYF
TGTGCCAGCAGCCTTGGACTAGCGGGAGGACTGATTACGGAGACCCAGTACTTC
>TRBV18|TRBJ1-1|NA|NA
CASSPLGDTEAFF
TGTGCCAGCTCACCCCTCGGGGACACTGAAGCTTTCTTT
>TRBV2|TRBJ2-7|few|NA
CASMIGAREQYF
TGTGCCAGCATGATAGGGGCAAGGGAGCAGTACTTC
>TRBV7-9|TRBJ2-2|NA|TRBD1
CASSSYRGGELFF
TGTGCCAGCAGCTCGTACAGGGGCGGGGAGCTGTTTTTT
>TRBV4-1|TRBJ1-4|NA|NA
CASSPSRGPTNEKLFF
TGCGCCAGCAGCCCATCTCGCGGTCCAACTAATGAAAAACTGTTTTTT
>TRBV7-3|TRBJ2-3|once|NA
CASSSASSRDTQYF
TGTGCCAGCAGCTCCGCCTCCAGCAGGGATACGCAGTATTTT
>TRBV13|TRBJ2-1|NA|TRBD1
CASSSPTGQNEQFF
TGTGCCAGCAGCAGCCCGACAGGGCAAAATGAGCAGTTCTTC
>TRBV7-5|TRBJ2-3|NA|NA
CVRSLSPTSTDTQYF
TGTGTCAGAAGCTTGTCCCCGACTAGCACAGATACGCAGTATTTT
>TRBV5-6|TRBJ2-1|NA|TRBD1
CASSAPGTGYNEQFF
TGTGCCAGCAGCGCACCCGGGACAGGGTACAATGAGCAGTTCTTC
>TRBV21-1|TRBJ1-2|few|NA
CASSKAAANYGYTF
TGTGCCAGCAGCAAAGCTGCAGCTAACTATGGCTACACCTTC
>TRBV4-3|TRBJ1-6|NA|NA
CASSQAEASPLHF
TGCGCCAGCAGCCAGGCAGAGGCCTCACCCCTCCACTTT
>TRBV15|TRBJ1-3|NA|NA
CATSRDLGSGNTIYF
TGTGCCACCAGCAGAGATCTAGGCTCTGGAAACACCATATATTTT
>TRBV25-1|TRBJ1-1|medium-sized|TRBD1
CASSPTGDATEAFF
TGTGCCAGCAGTCCTACAGGGGACGCCACTGAAGCTTTCTTT
>TRBV9|TRBJ1-2|NA|NA
CASSEQGTANYGYTF
TGTGCCAGCAGCGAACAGGGTACAGCTAACTATGGCTACACCTTC
>TRBV6-4|TRBJ2-2|NA|TRBD2
CASSEAGHTGELFF
TGTGCCAGCAGTGAAGCGGGACACACCGGGGAGCTGTTTTTT
>TRBV9|TRBJ1-2|NA|NA
CASSTGTYRYTF
TGTGCCAGCAGCACCGGGACTTATCGCTACACCTTC
>TRBV4-1|TRBJ2-1|NA|TRBD2
CASSRGGTDDEQFF
TGCGCCAGTTCCCGCGGGGGGACGGACGATGAGCAGTTCTTC
>TRBV4-3|TRBJ1-1|NA|TRBD1
CASSQTGGNTEAFF
TGCGCCAGCAGCCAGACAGGGGGGAATACTGAAGCTTTCTTT
>TRBV9|TRBJ2-3|NA|TRBD2
CASSVVSGGARDTQYF
TGTGCCAGCAGCGTAGTGAGCGGGGGGGCGAGGGATACGCAGTATTTT
>TRBV11-2|TRBJ2-5|NA|NA
CASSFPSSETQYF
TGTGCCAGCAGCTTCCCCTCCTCGGAGACCCAGTACTTC
>TRBV7-3|TRBJ2-1|NA|NA
CASSLTGINEQFF
TGTGCCAGCAGCTTGACAGGTATCAATGAGCAGTTCTTC
>TRBV4-3|TRBJ2-2|few|NA
CASSQESGMNTGELFF
TGCGCCAGCAGCCAAGAGTCGGGGATGAACACCGGGGAGCTGTTTTTT
>TRBV7-3|TRBJ2-1|NA|TRBD1
CASTPGQGYNEQFF
TGTGCCAGCACCCCGGGACAGGGGTACAATGAGCAGTTCTTC
>TRBV23-1|TRBJ2-3|NA|TRBD2
CASSPSWERKRGATDTQYF
TGCGCCAGCAGTCCATCGTGGGAAAGGAAGCGGGGGGCGACAGATACGCAGTATTTT
>TRBV29-1|TRBJ2-7|NA|TRBD1
CSVGGAGQGSHEQYF
TGCAGCGTTGGAGGGGCCGGACAGGGCTCCCACGAGCAGTACTTC
>TRBV27|TRBJ2-5|NA|NA
CASSLIGVGEKTQYF
TGTGCCAGCAGTTTAATAGGAGTAGGGGAAAAGACCCAGTACTTC
>TRBV29-1|TRBJ2-7|NA|NA
CSVREYEQYF
TGCAGCGTTAGGGAGTACGAGCAGTACTTC
>TRBV4-1|TRBJ2-1|NA|TRBD2
CASSRDYILSYNEQFF
TGCGCCAGCAGCCGGGACTATATTCTCTCCTACAATGAGCAGTTCTTC
>TRBV7-9|TRBJ1-5|NA|NA
CASSEQGPYQPQHF
TGTGCCAGCAGTGAACAGGGACCTTATCAGCCCCAGCATTTT
>TRBV7-8|TRBJ1-1|NA|NA
CATSAKGVSTEAFF
TGTGCCACCTCAGCCAAGGGGGTAAGCACTGAAGCTTTCTTT
>TRBV4-2|TRBJ2-2|NA|TRBD2
CASSHLLAGNTGELFF
TGTGCCAGCAGCCATCTCCTAGCGGGGAACACCGGGGAGCTGTTTTTT
>TRBV7-8|TRBJ2-3|NA|TRBD2
CASLRTSGSRRQYF
TGTGCCAGCTTGCGGACTAGCGGGTCCAGGCGCCAGTATTTT
>TRBV9|TRBJ2-1|NA|TRBD2
CASSAWRGVYNEQFF
TGTGCCAGCAGCGCTTGGCGGGGGGTCTACAATGAGCAGTTCTTC
>TRBV6-1|TRBJ1-2|NA|NA
CASSESPYRVLYGYTF
TGTGCCAGCAGTGAAAGCCCATACAGGGTACTCTATGGCTACACCTTC
>TRBV9|TRBJ2-3|once|NA
CASSSDMNTQYF
TGTGCCAGCAGCTCAGACATGAATACGCAGTATTTT
>TRBV25-1|TRBJ2-7|NA|NA
CASSGDADEQYF
TGTGCCAGCAGCGGAGACGCGGACGAGCAGTACTTC
>TRBV28|TRBJ1-4|NA|NA
CASSSAGSPNEKLFF
TGTGCCAGCAGTTCCGCCGGGTCCCCTAATGAAAAACTGTTTTTT
>TRBV6-1|TRBJ2-1|NA|TRBD2
CASSAERTRGNEQFF
TGTGCCAGCAGCGCGGAACGGACTAGGGGCAATGAGCAGTTCTTC
>TRBV5-5|TRBJ1-1|NA|TRBD1
CASSLTGGGMSTEAFF
TGTGCCAGCAGCTTGACAGGGGGCGGTATGAGCACTGAAGCTTTCTTT
>TRBV2|TRBJ2-7|NA|NA
CASSEEMSTTTPYEQYF
TGTGCCAGCAGTGAAGAGATGTCCACGACTACCCCCTACGAGCAGTACTTC
>TRBV7-9|TRBJ2-2|NA|NA
CASTGHENTGELFF
TGTGCCAGCACGGGACACGAGAACACCGGGGAGCTGTTTTTT
>TRBV29-1|TRBJ1-2|once|TRBD1
CSVEPDRGEGYTF
TGCAGCGTTGAACCGGACAGGGGAGAGGGCTACACCTTC
>TRBV19|TRBJ1-5|once|NA
CASSISPLQPQHF
TGTGCCAGTAGTATTAGTCCCTTACAGCCCCAGCATTTT
>TRBV7-6|TRBJ1-2|NA|NA
CASSLERTATYGYTF
TGTGCCAGCAGCTTAGAACGGACAGCAACCTATGGCTACACCTTC
>TRBV2|TRBJ2-4|NA|TRBD2
CASRGLAGGPAKNIQYF
TGTGCCAGCAGAGGACTAGCGGGGGGGCCGGCCAAAAACATTCAGTACTTC